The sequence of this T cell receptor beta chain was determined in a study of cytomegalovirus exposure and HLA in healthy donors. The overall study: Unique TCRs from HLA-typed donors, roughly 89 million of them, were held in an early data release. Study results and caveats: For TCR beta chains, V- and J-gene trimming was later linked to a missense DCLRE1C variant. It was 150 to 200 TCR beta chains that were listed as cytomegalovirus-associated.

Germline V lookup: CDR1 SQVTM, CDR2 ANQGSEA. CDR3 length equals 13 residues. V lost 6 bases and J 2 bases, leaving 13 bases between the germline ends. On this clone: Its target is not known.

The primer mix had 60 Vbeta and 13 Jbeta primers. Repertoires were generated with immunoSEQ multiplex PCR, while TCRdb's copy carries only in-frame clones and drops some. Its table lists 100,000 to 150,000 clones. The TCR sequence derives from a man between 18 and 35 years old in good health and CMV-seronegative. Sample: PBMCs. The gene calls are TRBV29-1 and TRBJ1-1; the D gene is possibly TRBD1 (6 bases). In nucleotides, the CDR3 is TGCAGCGTCCAGGGACAAGAAAACACTGAAGCTTTCTTT. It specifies CSVQGQENTEAFF. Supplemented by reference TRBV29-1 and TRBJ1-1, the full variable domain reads SAVISQKPSRDICQRGTSLTIQCQVDSQVTMMFWYRQQPGQSLTLIATANQGSEATYESGFVIDKFPISRPNLTFSTLTVSNMSPEDSSIYLCSVQGQENTEAFFGQGTRLTVV.